This TCR beta chain came from a study of T cell responses to AZD1222 COVID-19 vaccine. For the study at large: Second doses that came at about 4 or about 12 weeks were put together. Study outcomes and limitations: Repertoire sampling occurred only after the peak T cell response. Breadth and depth of Spike-specific TCRs rose after two AZD1222 doses. Along spike, vaccine-associated CD4 TCRs were found throughout, with dominance at 160-218 and 743-854.

The CDR3 extends over 15 amino acids. Germline V gene lookup returns CDR1 KGHSH and CDR2 LQKENI. Trimming removed 3 bases from V and 6 bases from J; junction bases left unmatched: 3. Assay: immunoSEQ multiplex PCR; the TCRdb copy retains only in-frame clones and omits some. The sample contains 120,000 or so clones, nearly 90% of which appear only once. Comment on this clone: The target antigen is unknown.

This clonotype was sampled from an adult in good health. V gene TRBV18 combines with J gene TRBJ2-1, with TRBD1 matching over 12 bases. The sequences come from peripheral blood, collected on day 0 of AZD1222 vaccination. The CDR3 spells CASSPPGQGANEQFF. CDR3 in DNA: TGTGCCAGCTCACCCCCGGGACAGGGGGCCAATGAGCAGTTCTTC.